This T cell receptor (beta chain) was identified in a study of T-cell reconstitution after alpha-beta-depleted transplantation in children. This clonotype came up many times. Preparation of the TCRbeta library was carried out with unique molecular identifiers. Using its own MiXCR run on the PCR reads, TCRdb lists one record per CDR3 protein. The data contain approximately 27,000 distinct CDR3 sequences, over 15% of them singletons. The germline CDR1 and CDR2 sequences are SNHLY and FYNNEI. CDR3 length: 14 amino acids. Trimming stripped 1 base from V and 2 bases from J, with 9 bases between. This receptor was obtained from a male patient aged 2 to 10 who had a stem cell transplant for acute lymphoblastic leukemia, so the T cells may come from the graft donor. This rearrangement joins TRBV2 to TRBJ2-7; no clear D gene. The sample here was PBMCs, mostly from graft donor cells, taken 60 days after TCRalphabeta/CD19-depleted stem cell transplant. The CDR3 here is CASSEGLVPYEQYF. CDR3 DNA sequence: TGTGCCAGCAGTGAAGGGCTAGTTCCCTACGAGCAGTACTTC.